This passage covers 11 T cell receptor beta chains from one sample sequenced in a study of blood T cells in healthy people across ages. A second PCR, run for about 7 to 11 cycles, used a sample-barcoded 5' primer plus a J-beta primer mix. TCRdb processed the 5' RACE reads anew with MiXCR; each CDR3 protein has one entry. Of roughly 800,000 distinct CDR3 sequences in the sample, 58% were seen once. Sequencing input: blood. These receptors originate from a man aged 30 to 39 in good health.

At least ten counts were recorded for this clonotype. Given a much more abundant clone one base away, this may be a read error. V usage is TRBV6-1 and J usage is TRBJ2-5; TRBD2 matches at 7 bases. V lost 6 bases, J lost 11 bases, and 18 bases stayed unmatched. CDR1 and CDR2 from the germline V gene are MNHNS and SASEGT. CDR3 size: 15 residues. The CDR3 DNA is TGTGCCAGCAGGGCCCCGGCGGGGGATAACAATGAGCAGTACTTC. It codes for CASRAPAGDNNEQYF.

The chain links TRBV25-1 to TRBJ2-3; D remains ambiguous. Germline lookup yields CDR1 MGHDK and CDR2 SYGVNS. V was shortened by 2 bases and J by 7 bases, with 10 bases between the two germline ends. This CDR3 has 13 amino acids. The CDR3 loop is CASSEVAAYTQYF. In nucleotides, the CDR3 is TGTGCCAGCAGTGAAGTTGCTGCTTATACGCAGTATTTT.

V and J are TRBV28 and TRBJ2-3; TRBD2 matches 7 bases. V lost 7 bases, J lost 0 bases, and 1 base stayed unmatched. CDR1 MDHEN and CDR2 SYDVKM come from the germline V gene. The CDR3 sequence is 13 residues long. CDR3: CASMRGSTDTQYF. The DNA of the CDR3 is TGTGCCAGCATGCGGGGGAGCACAGATACGCAGTATTTT.

The J gene is TRBJ2-7, the V gene TRBV6-5; the match to TRBD1 covers 9 bases. Germline CDR1 and CDR2: MNHEY and SVGAGI. J lost 2 bases, V lost 2 bases, and 7 bases had no gene match. This CDR3 comprises 16 residues. DNA for the CDR3: TGTGCCAGCAGTTACACAAGACAGGGGGTCGCCTACGAGCAGTACTTC. Protein: CASSYTRQGVAYEQYF.

The chain couples TRBV25-1 to TRBJ1-1; the D gene is possibly TRBD1 (6 bases). The germline CDR1 and CDR2 sequences are MGHDK and SYGVNS. CDR3 length: 14 amino acids. Trimming left V 5 bases short and J 5 bases short, with 15 bases between. CDR3 DNA: TGTGCCAGCAGTAACCGCCAGGGGAGGACTGAAGCTTTCTTT. Its protein product is CASSNRQGRTEAFF.

This clonotype was observed at least ten times. The V call is TRBV4-3, the J call TRBJ2-3; D is uncertain. The germline CDR1 and CDR2 sequences are LGHNA and YSLEER. The CDR3 is made up of 15 amino acids. The V and J ends lost 3 bases and 4 bases respectively, with 14 bases between them. Here the CDR3 reads CASSQTFSDPDTQYF. DNA for the CDR3: TGCGCCAGCAGCCAGACATTCTCGGACCCAGATACGCAGTATTTT.

This sequence joins TRBV5-1 and TRBJ2-1, with a tentative D call TRBD2 (5 bases). The CDR3 has 14 amino acids. V was pared by 0 bases and J by 8 bases, with 12 bases between. Germline V gene lookup returns CDR1 SGHRS and CDR2 YFSETQ. Here the CDR3 reads CASSLAGWADEQFF. The CDR3 nucleotides are TGCGCCAGCAGCTTGGCGGGGTGGGCCGATGAGCAGTTCTTC.

The rearrangement joins TRBV4-3 to TRBJ2-4; TRBD2 is a possible D gene (5 bases). The J call may be mistaken, given a closer DNA end match to TRBJ2-7. Germline V gives CDR1 LGHNA, CDR2 YSLEER. The CDR3 extends over 15 amino acids. CDR3 amino acids: CASSQEVSGGHEQYF. CDR3 DNA sequence: TGCGCCAGCAGCCAAGAGGTCTCTGGAGGTCACGAGCAGTACTTC.

V gene TRBV29-1 combines with J gene TRBJ2-5; D is undetermined. The germline V gene has CDR1 SQVTM and CDR2 ANQGSEA. CDR3 length: 8 residues. V gave up 7 bases and J gave up 9 bases, with 6 bases separating them. In nucleotides, the CDR3 is TGCAGCGCTGGGGCCCAGTACTTC. Translated: CSAGAQYF.

The chain is built from TRBV20-1 and TRBJ2-7; possibly TRBD2 for D (8 bases). The length of the CDR3 is 16 residues. V dropped 5 bases and J dropped 5 bases, with 25 bases sitting between them. From germline, CDR1 is DFQATT and CDR2 SNEGSKA (reference sequence). CDR3 DNA sequence: TGCAGTGCTGAGGGGGCAGCGGGAGTTAAAGTCAACGAGCAGTACTTC. It is translated as CSAEGAAGVKVNEQYF.

J is TRBJ2-7 and V is TRBV29-1; 11 bases are a match to TRBD2. J gave up 7 bases and V 6 bases, and 11 bases lay outside the gene matches. This CDR3 is 14 amino acids long. The germline CDR1 and CDR2 sequences are SQVTM and ANQGSEA. The chain's CDR3 is CSVARVAGGHEQYF. CDR3 nucleotides: TGCAGCGTCGCGAGGGTAGCGGGGGGGCATGAGCAGTACTTC.